This TCR beta chain was captured in a study of T cells in Graves' hyperthyroidism and ophthalmopathy. A NOSPECS grade of at least 4, a Clinical Activity Score of at least 3 and duration under 3 months were recorded in ophthalmopathy patients. RNA transcripts yielded amplified TCR beta CDR3 regions. Carried out on the TCR CDR3, a first-round RT-PCR used the HTBI primer set. TCRdb re-derived calls from the multiplex PCR reads in MiXCR, one entry per CDR3 protein. Of 300,000 to 450,000 distinct CDR3 sequences in the sample, around 18% were seen once. J lost 7 bases, V lost 2 bases, and 2 bases had no gene match. This CDR3 contains 14 residues. The germline V gene encodes CDR1 MNHEY and CDR2 SVGEGT.

The TCR comes from a woman between 35 and 50 years old with Graves' ophthalmopathy. Input material: blood. The chain is built from TRBV6-2 or TRBV6-3 and TRBJ2-7; 13 bases are shared with TRBD2. The CDR3 nucleotides read TGTGCCAGCAGTTACGGGACTAGCGGGAATGAGCAGTACTTC. Protein sequence: CASSYGTSGNEQYF.